A single T cell receptor beta chain is shown here with its context. The antigen is unknown. Deep-level running was used for the assay. Sequencing used immunoSEQ multiplex PCR; TCRdb keeps in-frame clones, though not all of them. The sample comprises a few million clones, over 85% of which are singletons, and 0.13% to 0.15% rests with the top ten. The data were taken from a study of shared clonotypes between healthy human individuals. Study as a whole: With ages of 18 to 49, the donors were a couple of women and a few men. Study-level points and caveats: Clonotype sharing among the donors was expected to vary with sequencing depth.

This CDR3 spans 12 amino acids. V lost 6 bases, J lost 7 bases, and 12 bases lay in between. Germline CDR1 and CDR2: WNHNN and SYGVQD (reference sequence). The receptor was isolated from a man younger than 35 in good health. Input material: naive CD4+ T cells sorted from blood. Regarding subset: CD45RA+ positively selected. The rearrangement uses TRBV10-1 and TRBJ1-2; D is ambiguous. The CDR3 bases are TGCGCCAGCAGGGGGTACCCCCGTGGCTACACCTTC. This translates into CASRGYPRGYTF.